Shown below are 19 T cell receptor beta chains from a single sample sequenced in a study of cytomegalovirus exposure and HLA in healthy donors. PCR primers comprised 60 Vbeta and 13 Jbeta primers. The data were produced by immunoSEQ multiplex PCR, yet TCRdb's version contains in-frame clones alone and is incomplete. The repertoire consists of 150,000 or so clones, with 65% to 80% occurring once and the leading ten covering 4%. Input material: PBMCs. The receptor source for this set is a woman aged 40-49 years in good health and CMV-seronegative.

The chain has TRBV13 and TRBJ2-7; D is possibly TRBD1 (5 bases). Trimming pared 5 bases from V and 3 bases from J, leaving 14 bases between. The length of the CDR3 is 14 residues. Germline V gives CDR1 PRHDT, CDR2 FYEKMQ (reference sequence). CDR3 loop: CASSPGSRGYEQYF. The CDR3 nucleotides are TGTGCCAGCAGCCCGGGCTCAAGGGGCTACGAGCAGTACTTC.

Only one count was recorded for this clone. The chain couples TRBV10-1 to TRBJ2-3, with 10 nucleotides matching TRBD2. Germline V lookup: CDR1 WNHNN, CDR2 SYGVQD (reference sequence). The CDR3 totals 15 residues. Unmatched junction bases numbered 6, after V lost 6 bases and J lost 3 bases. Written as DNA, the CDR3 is TGCGCCAGCAGCCTAGCGGGAGCAGGGACAGATACGCAGTATTTT. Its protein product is CASSLAGAGTDTQYF.

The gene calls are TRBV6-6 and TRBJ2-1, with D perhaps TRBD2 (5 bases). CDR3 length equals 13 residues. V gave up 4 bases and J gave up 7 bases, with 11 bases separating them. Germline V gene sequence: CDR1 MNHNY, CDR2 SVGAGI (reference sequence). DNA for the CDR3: TGTGCCAGCAGTTCCCTAGCAAGGAATGAGCAGTTCTTC. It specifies CASSSLARNEQFF.

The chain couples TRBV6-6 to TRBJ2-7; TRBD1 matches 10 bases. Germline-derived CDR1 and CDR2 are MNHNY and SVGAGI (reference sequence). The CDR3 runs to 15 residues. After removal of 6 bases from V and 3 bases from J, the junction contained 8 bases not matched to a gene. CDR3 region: CASSLPGQGVYEQYF. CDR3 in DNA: TGTGCCAGCAGCCTCCCCGGACAGGGGGTCTACGAGCAGTACTTC.

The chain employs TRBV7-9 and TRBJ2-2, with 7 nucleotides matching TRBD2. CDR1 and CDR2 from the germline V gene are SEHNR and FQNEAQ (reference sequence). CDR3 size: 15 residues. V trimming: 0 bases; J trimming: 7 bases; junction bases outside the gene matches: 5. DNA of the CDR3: TGTGCCAGCAGCTTAGCGGGAGGGCCGAGCGGGGAGCTGTTTTTT. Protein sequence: CASSLAGGPSGELFF.

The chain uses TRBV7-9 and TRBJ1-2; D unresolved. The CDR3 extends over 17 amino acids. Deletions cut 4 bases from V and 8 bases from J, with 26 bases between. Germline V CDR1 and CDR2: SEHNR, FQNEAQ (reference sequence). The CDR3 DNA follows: TGTGCCAGCAGCTCCCCAGGAAGCGGGGAGGCCCTTCGGGGCTACACCTTC. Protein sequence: CASSSPGSGEALRGYTF.

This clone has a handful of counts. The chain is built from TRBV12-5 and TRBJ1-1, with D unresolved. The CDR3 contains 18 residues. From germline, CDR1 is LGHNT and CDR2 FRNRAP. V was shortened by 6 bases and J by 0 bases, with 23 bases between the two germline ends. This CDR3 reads CASGISKLTGILNTEAFF. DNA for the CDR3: TGTGCTAGTGGGATATCAAAACTAACCGGGATCCTGAACACTGAAGCTTTCTTT.

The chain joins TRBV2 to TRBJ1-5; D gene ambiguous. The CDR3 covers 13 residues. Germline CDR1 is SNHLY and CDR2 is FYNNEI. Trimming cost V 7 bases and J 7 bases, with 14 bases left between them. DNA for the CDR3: TGTGCCAGCAAGGAGGGAAGGGAGCAGCCCCAGCATTTT. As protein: CASKEGREQPQHF. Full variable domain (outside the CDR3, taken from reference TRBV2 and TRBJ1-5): EPEVTQTPSHQVTQMGQEVILRCVPISNHLYFYWYRQILGQKVEFLVSFYNNEISEKSEIFDDQFSVERPDGSNFTLKIRSTKLEDSAMYFCASKEGREQPQHFGDGTRLSIL.

CDR3 in amino acids: CASSFPEPYNEQFF. The CDR3 DNA follows: TGTGCCAGCAGCTTCCCAGAACCATACAATGAGCAGTTCTTC. The chain combines TRBV13 with TRBJ2-1; unclear D gene. Germline V lookup: CDR1 PRHDT, CDR2 FYEKMQ (reference sequence). V lost 3 bases and J 4 bases, leaving 10 bases between the germline ends. This CDR3 has 14 amino acids.

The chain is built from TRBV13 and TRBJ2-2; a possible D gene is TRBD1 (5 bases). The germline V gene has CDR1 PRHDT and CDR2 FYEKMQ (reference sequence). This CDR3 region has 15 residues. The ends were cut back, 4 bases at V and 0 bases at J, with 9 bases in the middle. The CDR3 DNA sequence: TGTGCCAGCAGCTCTCGACAGCCGAACACCGGGGAGCTGTTTTTT. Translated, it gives CASSSRQPNTGELFF.

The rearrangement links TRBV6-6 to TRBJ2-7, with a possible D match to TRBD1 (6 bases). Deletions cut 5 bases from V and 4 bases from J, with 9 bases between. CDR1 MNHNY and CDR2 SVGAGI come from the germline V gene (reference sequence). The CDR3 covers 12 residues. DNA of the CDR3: TGTGCCAGCAGTCCCCAGGGGTACGAGCAGTACTTC. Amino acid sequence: CASSPQGYEQYF.

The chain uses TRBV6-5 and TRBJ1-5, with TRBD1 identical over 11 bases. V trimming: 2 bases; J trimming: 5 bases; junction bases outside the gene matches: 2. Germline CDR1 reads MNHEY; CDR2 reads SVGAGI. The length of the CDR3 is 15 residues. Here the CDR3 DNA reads TGTGCCAGCAGTTACGGACAGGGGGCCGATCAGCCCCAGCATTTT. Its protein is CASSYGQGADQPQHF.

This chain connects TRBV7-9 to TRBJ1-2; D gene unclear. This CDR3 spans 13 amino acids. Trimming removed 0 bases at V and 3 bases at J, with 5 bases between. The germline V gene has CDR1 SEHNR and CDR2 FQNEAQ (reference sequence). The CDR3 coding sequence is TGTGCCAGCAGCTTAGCGCAGGACTATGGCTACACCTTC. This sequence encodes CASSLAQDYGYTF.

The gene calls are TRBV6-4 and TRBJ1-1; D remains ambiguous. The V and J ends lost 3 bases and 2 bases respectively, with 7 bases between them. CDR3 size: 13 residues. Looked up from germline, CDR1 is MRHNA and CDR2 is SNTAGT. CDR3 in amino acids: CASSETVNTEAFF. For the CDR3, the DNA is TGTGCCAGCAGTGAAACAGTAAACACTGAAGCTTTCTTT.

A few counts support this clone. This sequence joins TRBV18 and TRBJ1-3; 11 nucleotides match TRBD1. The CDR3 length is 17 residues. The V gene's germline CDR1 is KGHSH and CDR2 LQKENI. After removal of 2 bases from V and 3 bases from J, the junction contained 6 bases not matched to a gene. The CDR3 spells CASSPSDRGHRGNTIYF. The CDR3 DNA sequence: TGTGCCAGCTCACCATCGGACAGGGGGCATCGTGGAAACACCATATATTTT. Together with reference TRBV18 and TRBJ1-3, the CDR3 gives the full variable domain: NAGVMQNPRHLVRRRGQEARLRCSPMKGHSHVYWYRQLPEEGLKFMVYLQKENIIDESGMPKERFSAEFPKEGPSILRIQQVVRGDSAAYFCASSPSDRGHRGNTIYFGEGSWLTVV.

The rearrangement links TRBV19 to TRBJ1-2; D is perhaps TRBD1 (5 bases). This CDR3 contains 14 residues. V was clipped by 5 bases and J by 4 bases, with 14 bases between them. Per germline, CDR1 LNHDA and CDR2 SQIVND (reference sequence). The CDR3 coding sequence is TGTGCCAGTAGTCCCTGGACACCCCTCTATGGCTACACCTTC. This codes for CASSPWTPLYGYTF.

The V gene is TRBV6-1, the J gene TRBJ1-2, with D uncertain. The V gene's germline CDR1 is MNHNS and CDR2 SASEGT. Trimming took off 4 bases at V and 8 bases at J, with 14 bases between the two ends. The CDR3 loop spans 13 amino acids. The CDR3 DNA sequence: TGTGCCAGCAGTGCTATCCGGGATCAGGGCTACACCTTC. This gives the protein CASSAIRDQGYTF.

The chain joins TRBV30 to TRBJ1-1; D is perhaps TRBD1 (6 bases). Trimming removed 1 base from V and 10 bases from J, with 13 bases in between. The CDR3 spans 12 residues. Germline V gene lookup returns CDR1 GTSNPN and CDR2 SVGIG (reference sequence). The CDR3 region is CAWSGGGPRAFF. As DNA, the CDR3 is TGTGCCTGGAGTGGCGGGGGGCCGCGAGCTTTCTTT.

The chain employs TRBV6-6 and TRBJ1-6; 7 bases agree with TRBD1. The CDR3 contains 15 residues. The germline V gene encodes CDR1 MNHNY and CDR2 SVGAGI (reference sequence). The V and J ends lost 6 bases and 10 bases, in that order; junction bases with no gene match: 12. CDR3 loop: CASRPRAGGHSPLHF. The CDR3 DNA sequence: TGTGCCAGCAGGCCAAGGGCAGGGGGGCACTCACCCCTCCACTTT.